This is a list of T cell receptor beta chains from one sample in a study of human T cells and chemical hapten exposure. TCRdb recomputed calls from the RACE reads with MiXCR, one row per CDR3 protein. This table has approximately 110,000 distinct CDR3 sequences, 8% to 13% appearing once. The specimen comprised whole blood, sampled in connection with sensitization to the hapten diphenylcyclopropenone (DPC). These receptors were taken from a woman between 40 and 55 years old with alopecia areata. Some clones in this sample may be carry-over from other donors' samples. Both conserved end residues are trimmed from each CDR3. A D gene is named only where the DNA matches it firmly.

V gene | D gene | CDR3 protein
TRBV6-6 | TRBD2 | ASRGTSGRAGGDEQF
TRBV7-2 | TRBD1 | ASSFTGTGGNQPQH
TRBV30 | TRBD1 | AWTAGGPYEQY
TRBV11-2 | - | ASSPWTSSTDTQY
TRBV7-9 | - | ASSRAGDYYGYT
TRBV10-3 | TRBD1 | AMGQGGQPQH
TRBV9 | TRBD1 | ASSVTGTGHYEQY
TRBV6-5 | TRBD1 | ASSYARTGVGPLVVEQY
TRBV9 | TRBD2 | ASSVEREGPTGELF
TRBV9 | - | ASSVRGITNNEQF
TRBV4-3 | - | ASSQDRAGAETQY
TRBV20-1 | TRBD2 | SAPWASGVETQY